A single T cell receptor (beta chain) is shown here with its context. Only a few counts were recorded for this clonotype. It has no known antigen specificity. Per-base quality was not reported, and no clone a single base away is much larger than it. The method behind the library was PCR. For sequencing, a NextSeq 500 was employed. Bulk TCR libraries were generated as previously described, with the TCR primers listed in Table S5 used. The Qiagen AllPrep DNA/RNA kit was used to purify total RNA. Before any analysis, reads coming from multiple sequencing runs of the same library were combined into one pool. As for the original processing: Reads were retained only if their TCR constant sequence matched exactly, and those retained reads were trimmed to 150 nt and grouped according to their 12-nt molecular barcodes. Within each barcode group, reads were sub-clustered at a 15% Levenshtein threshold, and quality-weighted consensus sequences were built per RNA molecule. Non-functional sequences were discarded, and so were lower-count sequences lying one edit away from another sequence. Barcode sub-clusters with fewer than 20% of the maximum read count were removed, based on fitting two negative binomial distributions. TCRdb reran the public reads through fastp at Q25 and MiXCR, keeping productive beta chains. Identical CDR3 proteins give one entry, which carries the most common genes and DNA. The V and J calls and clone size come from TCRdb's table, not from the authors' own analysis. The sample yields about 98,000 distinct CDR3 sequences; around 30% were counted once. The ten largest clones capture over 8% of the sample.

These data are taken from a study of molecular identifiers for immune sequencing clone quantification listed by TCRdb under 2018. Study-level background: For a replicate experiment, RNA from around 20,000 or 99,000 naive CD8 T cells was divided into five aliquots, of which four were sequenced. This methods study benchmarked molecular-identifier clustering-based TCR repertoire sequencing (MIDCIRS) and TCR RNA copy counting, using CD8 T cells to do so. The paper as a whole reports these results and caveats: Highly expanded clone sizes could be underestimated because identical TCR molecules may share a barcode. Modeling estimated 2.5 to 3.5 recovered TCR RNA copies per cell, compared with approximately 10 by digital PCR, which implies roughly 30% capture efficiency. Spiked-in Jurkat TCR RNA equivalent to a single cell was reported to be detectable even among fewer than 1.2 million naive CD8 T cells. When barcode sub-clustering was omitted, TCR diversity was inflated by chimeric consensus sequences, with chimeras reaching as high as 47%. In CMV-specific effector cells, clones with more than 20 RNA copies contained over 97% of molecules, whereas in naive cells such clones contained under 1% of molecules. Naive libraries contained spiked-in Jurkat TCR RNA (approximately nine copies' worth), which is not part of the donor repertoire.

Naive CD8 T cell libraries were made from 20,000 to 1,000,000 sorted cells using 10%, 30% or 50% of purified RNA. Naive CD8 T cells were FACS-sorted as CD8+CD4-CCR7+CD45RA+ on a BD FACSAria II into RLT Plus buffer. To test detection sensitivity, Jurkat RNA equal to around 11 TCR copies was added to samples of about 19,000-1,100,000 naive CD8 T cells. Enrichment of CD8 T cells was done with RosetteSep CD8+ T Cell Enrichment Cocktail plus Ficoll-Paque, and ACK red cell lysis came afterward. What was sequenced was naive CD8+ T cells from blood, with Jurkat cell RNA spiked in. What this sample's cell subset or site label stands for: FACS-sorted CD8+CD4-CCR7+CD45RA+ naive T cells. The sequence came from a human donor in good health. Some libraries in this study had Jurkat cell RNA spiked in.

At the DNA level, the sequence is TGTGCCAGCAGCCATACTAGCCTCTTGGGGTCGGACACCGGGGAGCTGTTTTTT. Its protein is CASSHTSLLGSDTGELFF. This receptor chain uses TRBV7-6 and TRBJ2-2; TRBD2 could be the D gene, as 6 bases match. V and J lose 5 bases and 3 bases, and a span of 22 bases separates them. The CDR3 holds 18 amino acids from the cysteine to the phenylalanine. The entry retains the CDR3 DNA only, 54 bases that are in frame from base 1. The germline V gene provides CDR1 SGHVS and CDR2 FNYEAQ.